The 11 T cell receptor beta chains below were found in one sample sequenced in a study of STAT5B mutations in CD4+ large granular lymphocyte leukemia (dated by TCRdb to between 2022 and 2023). Receptor libraries were prepared by the immunoSEQ multiplex PCR assay. In TCRdb, the immuneACCESS table is reduced to in-frame sequences with V and J assigned. These tables do not hold every clone; where another copy was compared, an unresolved V gene accounts for under half, and the others remain unexplained. The sample table contains 25,000 to 35,000 clones; only one count was recorded for around 70% of them. The top ten hold approximately 0.29% of the sample. The sample was CD4+ T cells from blood buffy coats. The receptor source for this set is a human donor in good health.

The rearrangement joins TRBV7-2 to TRBJ2-7, with 8 bases aligning to TRBD1. V gave up 4 bases and J gave up 2 bases; unmatched junction bases: 10. The CDR3 has 16 residues. The V gene's germline CDR1 is SGHTA and CDR2 FQGNSA. CDR3 bases: TGTGCCAGCAGCTACGTCGGGACAGGCCTTCCCTACGAGCAGTACTTC. Its translation is CASSYVGTGLPYEQYF.

The chain uses TRBV2 and TRBJ2-5; TRBD1 agrees at 7 bases. The germline gives CDR1 SNHLY, CDR2 FYNNEI. The V segment lost 6 bases and the J segment 3 bases; nucleotides outside the gene matches: 4. The CDR3 sequence is 13 residues long. For the CDR3, the DNA is TGTGCCAGCAGCGCCGACAGGGAAGAGACCCAGTACTTC. Translation gives CASSADREETQYF.

The chain carries TRBV6-5 and TRBJ2-1; the D gene is possibly TRBD2 (5 bases). The length of the CDR3 is 13 residues. The V gene lost 5 bases and the J gene lost 10 bases, with 15 bases spanning the gap. Germline V gene sequence: CDR1 MNHEY, CDR2 SVGAGI. The CDR3 nucleotides read TGTGCCAGCAGTACTGACCCCCGACTAGAGCAGTTCTTC. It specifies CASSTDPRLEQFF.

V usage is TRBV7-9 and J usage is TRBJ1-2, with 10 nucleotides matching TRBD1. CDR1 SEHNR and CDR2 FQNEAQ come from the germline V gene (reference sequence). CDR3 size: 14 residues. J lost 6 bases, V lost 3 bases, and 4 bases had no gene match. The CDR3 protein is CASSLDRGFNGYTF. CDR3 DNA sequence: TGTGCCAGCAGCTTGGACAGGGGGTTCAATGGCTACACCTTC.

The chain couples TRBV10-1 to TRBJ2-3; no clear D. The CDR3 runs to 13 residues. V was pared by 3 bases and J by 3 bases, with 7 bases between. In germline, CDR1 is WNHNN, CDR2 SYGVQD (reference sequence). Here the CDR3 DNA reads TGCGCCAGCAGTGACCCTGGGACAGATACGCAGTATTTT. This sequence encodes CASSDPGTDTQYF.

The J gene is TRBJ1-2, the V gene TRBV30; 8 bases fit TRBD1. V shed 1 base and J 12 bases; nucleotides not matched to a gene: 10. This CDR3 contains 13 residues. In germline, CDR1 is GTSNPN, CDR2 SVGIG (reference sequence). CDR3 residues: CAWSASGQAPHTF. The DNA for the CDR3 is TGTGCCTGGAGTGCCTCGGGACAGGCCCCTCACACCTTC.

The chain joins TRBV6-1 to TRBJ2-5; weak D call: TRBD2 (5 bases). This CDR3 contains 14 residues. Germline-derived CDR1 and CDR2 are MNHNS and SASEGT. Trimming shortened V by 7 bases and J by 3 bases, and 15 bases separated the two germline ends. The CDR3 DNA sequence: TGTGCCAGCACAAGAGGGTGGGCGGAAGAGACCCAGTACTTC. Its translation: CASTRGWAEETQYF.

The V and J genes are TRBV11-2 and TRBJ2-3; maybe TRBD1 (6 bases). V was cut by 5 bases and J by 0 bases, with 12 bases left in between. The germline V gene encodes CDR1 SGHAT and CDR2 FQNNGV. The CDR3 totals 15 residues. CDR3 DNA sequence: TGTGCCAGCAGCCAGGACAGCTCTAGCACAGATACGCAGTATTTT. It yields the protein CASSQDSSSTDTQYF.

The rearrangement joins TRBV5-1 to TRBJ2-3, with D perhaps being TRBD1 or TRBD2 (5 bases each). The germline CDR1 and CDR2 sequences are SGHRS and YFSETQ. With 3 bases removed from V and 0 bases from J, the gap between germline ends came to 14 bases. CDR3 length: 16 residues. As DNA, the CDR3 is TGCGCCAGCAGCTCTGGGGGATCGCCTAGCACAGATACGCAGTATTTT. It yields the protein CASSSGGSPSTDTQYF.

V and J are TRBV28 and TRBJ1-1; a weak D match, TRBD1 (5 bases). CDR3 size: 14 residues. V was cut by 3 bases and J by 4 bases, with 12 bases left in between. Germline values: CDR1 MDHEN, CDR2 SYDVKM. CDR3 DNA sequence: TGTGCCAGCAGTTTTTCGGCAGGGACCACTGAAGCTTTCTTT. Its translation is CASSFSAGTTEAFF.

V gene TRBV6-6 combines with J gene TRBJ2-3; maybe TRBD2 (6 bases). V lost 6 bases and J 5 bases, leaving 15 bases between the germline ends. CDR1 and CDR2 from the germline V gene are MNHNY and SVGAGI (reference sequence). The CDR3 runs 14 residues. The CDR3 is CASSTGLAGDTQYF. In DNA form, the CDR3 reads TGTGCCAGCAGCACGGGACTCGCGGGAGATACGCAGTATTTT.